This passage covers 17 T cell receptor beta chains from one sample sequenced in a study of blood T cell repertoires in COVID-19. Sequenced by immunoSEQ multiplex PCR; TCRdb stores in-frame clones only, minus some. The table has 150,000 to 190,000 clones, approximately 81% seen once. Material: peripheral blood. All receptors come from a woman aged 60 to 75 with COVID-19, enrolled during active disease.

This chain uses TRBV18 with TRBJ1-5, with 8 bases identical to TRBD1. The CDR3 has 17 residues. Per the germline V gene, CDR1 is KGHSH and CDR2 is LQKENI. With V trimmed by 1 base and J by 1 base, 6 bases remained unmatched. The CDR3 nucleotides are TGTGCCAGCTCACCACTCGACAGGGGTGGAAGCAATCAGCCCCAGCATTTT. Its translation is CASSPLDRGGSNQPQHF.

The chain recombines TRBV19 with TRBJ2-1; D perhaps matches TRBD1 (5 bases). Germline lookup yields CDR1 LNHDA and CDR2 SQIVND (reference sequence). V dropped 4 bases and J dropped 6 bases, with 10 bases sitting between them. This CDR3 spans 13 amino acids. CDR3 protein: CASSRGLINEQFF. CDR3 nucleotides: TGTGCCAGTAGTAGGGGCTTAATCAATGAGCAGTTCTTC.

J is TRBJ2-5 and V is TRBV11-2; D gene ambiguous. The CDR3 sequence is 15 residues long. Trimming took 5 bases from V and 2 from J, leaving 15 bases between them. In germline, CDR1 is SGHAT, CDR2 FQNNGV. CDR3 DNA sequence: TGTGCCAGCAGCACCCGCCGCAGGAAACAAGAGACCCAGTACTTC. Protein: CASSTRRRKQETQYF.

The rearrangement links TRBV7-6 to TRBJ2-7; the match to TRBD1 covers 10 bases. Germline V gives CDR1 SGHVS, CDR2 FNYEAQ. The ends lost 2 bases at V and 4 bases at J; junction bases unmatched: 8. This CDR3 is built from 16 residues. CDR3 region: CASSLMAGTGVYEQYF. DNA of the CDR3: TGTGCCAGCAGCTTAATGGCCGGGACAGGGGTTTACGAGCAGTACTTC.

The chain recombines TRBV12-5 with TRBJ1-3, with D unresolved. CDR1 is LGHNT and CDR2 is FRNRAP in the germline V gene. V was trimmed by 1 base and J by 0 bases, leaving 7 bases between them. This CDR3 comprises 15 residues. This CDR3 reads CASGLGGLSGNTIYF. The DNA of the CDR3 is TGTGCTAGTGGTTTGGGAGGGCTCTCTGGAAACACCATATATTTT.

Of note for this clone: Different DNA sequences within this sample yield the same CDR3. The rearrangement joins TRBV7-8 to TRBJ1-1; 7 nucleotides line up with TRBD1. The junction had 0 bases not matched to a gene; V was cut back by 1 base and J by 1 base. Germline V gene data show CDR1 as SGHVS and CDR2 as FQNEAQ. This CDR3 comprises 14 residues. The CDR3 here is CASSLGTGNTEAFF. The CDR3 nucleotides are TGTGCCAGCAGCTTAGGGACAGGGAACACTGAAGCTTTCTTT.

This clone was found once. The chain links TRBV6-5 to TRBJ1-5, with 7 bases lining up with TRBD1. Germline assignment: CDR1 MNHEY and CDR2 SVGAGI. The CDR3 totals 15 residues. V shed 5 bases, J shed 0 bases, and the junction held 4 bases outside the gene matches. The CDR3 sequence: CASSLTGSSNQPQHF. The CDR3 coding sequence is TGTGCCAGCAGTCTGACAGGGAGTAGCAATCAGCCCCAGCATTTT.

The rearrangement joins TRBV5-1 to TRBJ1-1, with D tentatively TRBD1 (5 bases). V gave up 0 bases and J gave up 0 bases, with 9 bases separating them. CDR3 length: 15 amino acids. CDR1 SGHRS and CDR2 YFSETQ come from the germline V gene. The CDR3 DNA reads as TGCGCCAGCAGCTTGGGACAGACCTTGAACACTGAAGCTTTCTTT. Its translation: CASSLGQTLNTEAFF.

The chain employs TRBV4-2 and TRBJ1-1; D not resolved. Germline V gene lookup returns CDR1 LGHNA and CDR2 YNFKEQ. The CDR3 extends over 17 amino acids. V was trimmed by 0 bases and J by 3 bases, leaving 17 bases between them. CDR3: CASSQDLLSADYTEAFF. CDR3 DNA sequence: TGTGCCAGCAGCCAAGATCTTCTAAGTGCTGATTACACTGAAGCTTTCTTT.

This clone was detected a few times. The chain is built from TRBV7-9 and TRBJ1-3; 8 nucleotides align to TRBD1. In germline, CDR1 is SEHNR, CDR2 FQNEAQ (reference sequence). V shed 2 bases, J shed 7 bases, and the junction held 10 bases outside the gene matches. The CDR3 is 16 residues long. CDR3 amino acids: CASSLTLRTGLNTIYF. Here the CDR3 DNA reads TGTGCCAGCAGCTTAACCCTTAGGACAGGGTTGAACACCATATATTTT.

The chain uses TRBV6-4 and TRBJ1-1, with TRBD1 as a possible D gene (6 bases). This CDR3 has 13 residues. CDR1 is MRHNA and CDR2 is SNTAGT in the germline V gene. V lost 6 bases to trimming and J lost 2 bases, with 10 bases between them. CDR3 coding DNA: TGTGCCAGCAGCCTGGACAGAAACACTGAAGCTTTCTTT. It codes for CASSLDRNTEAFF.

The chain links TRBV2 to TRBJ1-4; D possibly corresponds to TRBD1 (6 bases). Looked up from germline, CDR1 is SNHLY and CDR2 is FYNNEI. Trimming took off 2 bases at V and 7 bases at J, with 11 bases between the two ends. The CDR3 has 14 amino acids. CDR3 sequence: CASSEIRGVEKLFF. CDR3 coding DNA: TGTGCCAGCAGTGAAATCAGGGGCGTTGAAAAACTGTTTTTT. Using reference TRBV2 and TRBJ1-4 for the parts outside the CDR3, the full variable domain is EPEVTQTPSHQVTQMGQEVILRCVPISNHLYFYWYRQILGQKVEFLVSFYNNEISEKSEIFDDQFSVERPDGSNFTLKIRSTKLEDSAMYFCASSEIRGVEKLFFGSGTQLSVL.

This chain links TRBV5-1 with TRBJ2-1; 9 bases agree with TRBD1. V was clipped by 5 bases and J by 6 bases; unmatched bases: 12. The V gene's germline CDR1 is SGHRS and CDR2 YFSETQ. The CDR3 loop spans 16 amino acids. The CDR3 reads CASSLYPGQGTNEQFF. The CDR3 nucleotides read TGCGCCAGCAGTTTGTACCCGGGACAGGGCACCAATGAGCAGTTCTTC. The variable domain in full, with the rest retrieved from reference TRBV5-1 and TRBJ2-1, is KAGVTQTPRYLIKTRGQQVTLSCSPISGHRSVSWYQQTPGQGLQFLFEYFSETQRNKGNFPGRFSGRQFSNSRSEMNVSTLELGDSALYLCASSLYPGQGTNEQFFGPGTRLTVL.

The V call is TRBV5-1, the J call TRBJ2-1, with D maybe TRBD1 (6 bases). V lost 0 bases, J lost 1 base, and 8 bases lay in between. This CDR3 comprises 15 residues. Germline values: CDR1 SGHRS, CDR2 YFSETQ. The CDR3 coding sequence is TGCGCCAGCAGCTTGGAGGGGACATCCTACAATGAGCAGTTCTTC. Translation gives CASSLEGTSYNEQFF.

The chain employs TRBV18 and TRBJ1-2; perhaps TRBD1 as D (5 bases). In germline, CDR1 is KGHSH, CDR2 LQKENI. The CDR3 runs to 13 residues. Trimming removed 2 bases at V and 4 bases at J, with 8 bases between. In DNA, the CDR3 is TGTGCCAGCTCACCATTGGACACCTATGGCTACACCTTC. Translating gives CASSPLDTYGYTF.

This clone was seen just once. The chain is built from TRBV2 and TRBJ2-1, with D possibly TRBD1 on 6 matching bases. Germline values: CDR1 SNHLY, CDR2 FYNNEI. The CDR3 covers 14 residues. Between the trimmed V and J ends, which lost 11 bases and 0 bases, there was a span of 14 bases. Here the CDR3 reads CAGSRGGSYNEQFF. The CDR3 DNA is TGTGCCGGGTCCCGAGGGGGCTCCTACAATGAGCAGTTCTTC. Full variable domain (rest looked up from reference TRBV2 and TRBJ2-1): EPEVTQTPSHQVTQMGQEVILRCVPISNHLYFYWYRQILGQKVEFLVSFYNNEISEKSEIFDDQFSVERPDGSNFTLKIRSTKLEDSAMYFCAGSRGGSYNEQFFGPGTRLTVL.

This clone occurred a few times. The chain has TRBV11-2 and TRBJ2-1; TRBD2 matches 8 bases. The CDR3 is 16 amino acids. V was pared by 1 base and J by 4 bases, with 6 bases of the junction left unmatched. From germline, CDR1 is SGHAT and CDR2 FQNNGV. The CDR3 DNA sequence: TGTGCCAGCAGCTTAGCGCCGGGGGGGTTGTACAATGAGCAGTTCTTC. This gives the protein CASSLAPGGLYNEQFF. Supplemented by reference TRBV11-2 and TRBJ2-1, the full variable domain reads EAGVAQSPRYKIIEKRQSVAFWCNPISGHATLYWYQQILGQGPKLLIQFQNNGVVDDSQLPKDRFSAERLKGVDSTLKIQPAKLEDSAVYLCASSLAPGGLYNEQFFGPGTRLTVL.